A single sample gave rise to the 12 T cell receptor beta chains below, sequenced in a study of blood T cell repertoires in COVID-19. Here immunoSEQ multiplex PCR was the method, and the copy in TCRdb shows in-frame clones only, minus some. The sample holds 150,000 to 200,000 clones, 65% to 80% seen once. Sequencing was performed on PBMCs or T cells enriched from blood (not recorded which). All receptors derive from a woman aged 50 to 60 with acute COVID-19.

This chain joins TRBV5-5 and TRBJ1-4; 9 bases fit TRBD1. V lost 3 bases and J lost 7; bases outside the gene matches: 10. Germline V gene sequence: CDR1 SGHKS, CDR2 YYEKEE (reference sequence). The CDR3 is 16 residues long. The CDR3 nucleotides read TGTGCCAGCAGCTGGACTGCCGGGACAGGGATTGAAAAACTGTTTTTT. It specifies CASSWTAGTGIEKLFF. Filled out from reference TRBV5-5 and TRBJ1-4, the complete variable domain reads DAGVTQSPTHLIKTRGQQVTLRCSPISGHKSVSWYQQVLGQGPQFIFQYYEKEERGRGNFPDRFSARQFPNYSSELNVNALLLGDSALYLCASSWTAGTGIEKLFFGSGTQLSVL.

The chain links TRBV7-9 to TRBJ1-1; 7 bases map to TRBD1. Trimming took 5 bases from V and 0 from J; bases not matched to a gene: 6. The CDR3 consists of 15 residues. Germline assignment: CDR1 SEHNR and CDR2 FQNEAQ (reference sequence). The CDR3 region has the DNA TGTGCCAGCAGCCCCAAGGACAGGTTGAACACTGAAGCTTTCTTT. Its protein product is CASSPKDRLNTEAFF. The variable domain in full, with the rest retrieved from reference TRBV7-9 and TRBJ1-1, is DTGVSQNPRHKITKRGQNVTFRCDPISEHNRLYWYRQTLGQGPEFLTYFQNEAQLEKSRLLSDRFSAERPKGSFSTLEIQRTEQGDSAMYLCASSPKDRLNTEAFFGQGTRLTVV.

This clone was picked up one time. The J gene is TRBJ2-5, the V gene TRBV7-3; D might be TRBD1 (5 bases). Trimming removed 3 bases at V and 0 bases at J, with 11 bases between. The CDR3 runs to 15 residues. From germline, CDR1 is SGHTA and CDR2 FQGTGA. CDR3 loop: CASSLSTVNQETQYF. CDR3 DNA: TGTGCCAGCAGCTTGTCGACAGTTAACCAAGAGACCCAGTACTTC.

The gene calls are TRBV24-1 and TRBJ1-2; D not certain. Looked up from germline, CDR1 is KGHDR and CDR2 is SFDVKD. The CDR3 contains 13 residues. V dropped 4 bases and J dropped 8 bases, with 13 bases sitting between them. The CDR3 nucleotides are TGTGCCACCAGTGAAGGAGGGCCCAGAGGCTACACCTTC. This codes for CATSEGGPRGYTF.

V is TRBV7-2 and J is TRBJ1-4; 8 nucleotides match TRBD1. This CDR3 spans 15 amino acids. V was clipped by 3 bases and J by 3 bases; unmatched bases: 3. In germline, CDR1 is SGHTA, CDR2 FQGNSA. This CDR3 is CASSFLDRANEKLFF. CDR3 DNA sequence: TGTGCCAGCAGCTTCCTGGACAGGGCTAATGAAAAACTGTTTTTT.

The chain recombines TRBV28 with TRBJ1-5; the match to TRBD1 covers 9 bases. Losses at the gene ends were 4 bases for V and 0 bases for J; bases not matched to a gene: 4. This CDR3 has 16 amino acids. Germline CDR1 and CDR2: MDHEN and SYDVKM. The CDR3 DNA is TGTGCCAGCAGTTCTGGACAGGGGAATAGCAATCAGCCCCAGCATTTT. Amino acid sequence: CASSSGQGNSNQPQHF.

V and J are TRBV2 and TRBJ1-2; tentatively, D is TRBD1 (6 bases). Germline CDR1 is SNHLY and CDR2 is FYNNEI. With 4 bases removed from V and 4 bases from J, the gap between germline ends came to 10 bases. The CDR3 sequence is 13 residues long. CDR3 protein: CASSVDRFYGYTF. The DNA for the CDR3 is TGTGCCAGCAGTGTGGACAGATTCTATGGCTACACCTTC. The full variable domain, in which reference TRBV2 and TRBJ1-2 provide the parts outside the CDR3, is EPEVTQTPSHQVTQMGQEVILRCVPISNHLYFYWYRQILGQKVEFLVSFYNNEISEKSEIFDDQFSVERPDGSNFTLKIRSTKLEDSAMYFCASSVDRFYGYTFGSGTRLTVV.

This chain connects TRBV14 to TRBJ2-1; TRBD1 matches at 7 bases. J was trimmed by 0 bases and V by 0 bases; bases with no gene match: 2. From germline, CDR1 is SGHDN and CDR2 FVKESK. CDR3 length: 16 amino acids. The CDR3 nucleotides read TGTGCCAGCAGCCAAGATAGGGACAGCTCCTACAATGAGCAGTTCTTC. It encodes CASSQDRDSSYNEQFF.

The rearrangement links TRBV19 to TRBJ1-1; a weak D match, TRBD1 (6 bases). CDR1 is LNHDA and CDR2 is SQIVND in the germline V gene (reference sequence). Trimming cost V 4 bases and J 0 bases, with 15 bases left between them. The CDR3 is 16 amino acids. Here the CDR3 reads CASSTLDRAMNTEAFF. The CDR3, as DNA: TGTGCCAGTAGTACGTTGGACAGAGCGATGAACACTGAAGCTTTCTTT.

This clone was detected only a few times. The chain carries TRBV5-5 and TRBJ1-1; D is uncertain. The germline CDR1 and CDR2 sequences are SGHKS and YYEKEE (reference sequence). With 4 bases removed from V and 10 bases from J, the gap between germline ends came to 17 bases. CDR3 length: 13 residues. CDR3 in DNA: TGTGCCAGCAGCCCGTCCGCAACCGCGGGAGCTTTCTTT. Its translation: CASSPSATAGAFF. Combining the CDR3 with reference TRBV5-5 and TRBJ1-1 gives the whole variable domain DAGVTQSPTHLIKTRGQQVTLRCSPISGHKSVSWYQQVLGQGPQFIFQYYEKEERGRGNFPDRFSARQFPNYSSELNVNALLLGDSALYLCASSPSATAGAFFGQGTRLTVV.

For the CDR3, the DNA is TGTGCCAGCAGCCAGCACAGGGCGGCGAATGGCTACACCTTC. Protein: CASSQHRAANGYTF. The chain joins TRBV3-1 (or the pseudogene TRBV3-2) to TRBJ1-2, with D possibly TRBD1 on 6 matching bases. V was clipped by 3 bases and J by 6 bases, with 14 bases between them. CDR3 length: 14 amino acids. Germline CDR1 is LGHDT and CDR2 is YNNKEL (reference sequence).

J is TRBJ1-4 and V is TRBV5-1; D remains unclear. The CDR3 extends over 14 amino acids. The V and J ends lost 1 base and 8 bases respectively, with 12 bases between them. The V gene's germline CDR1 is SGHRS and CDR2 YFSETQ. In nucleotides, the CDR3 is TGCGCCAGCAGCTTGAACCAACGCGGGGAAAAACTGTTTTTT. Translating gives CASSLNQRGEKLFF.